This TCR beta chain emerged from a study of blood T cell repertoires in COVID-19. Looking at the study overall: Acute and convalescent COVID-19 samples came from the United States, Italy and Spain.

Germline CDR1 SGHNT, CDR2 YYREEE (reference sequence). Unmatched junction bases numbered 8, after V lost 4 bases and J lost 4 bases. This CDR3 is built from 14 residues. Generated by immunoSEQ multiplex PCR, the TCRdb table keeps only in-frame clones and is missing some. There are approximately 91,000 clones in the sample; approximately 76% occur only once, and roughly 6.6% lies in the top ten. Material for sequencing was peripheral blood. The receptor was isolated from a man aged 65-85 years with acute or convalescent COVID-19. The rearrangement links TRBV5-4 to TRBJ2-7; 7 nucleotides match TRBD2. CDR3 sequence reads: CASSAVAGVYEQYF. The CDR3 coding sequence is TGTGCCAGCAGCGCCGTTGCGGGAGTGTACGAGCAGTACTTC. The whole variable domain, remainder taken from reference TRBV5-4 and TRBJ2-7, is ETGVTQSPTHLIKTRGQQVTLRCSSQSGHNTVSWYQQALGQGPQFIFQYYREEENGRGNFPPRFSGLQFPNYSSELNVNALELDDSALYLCASSAVAGVYEQYFGPGTRLTVT.